This T cell receptor beta chain emerged from a study of early T cells in non-severe SARS-CoV-2 infection. The V and J ends lost 4 bases and 1 base respectively, with 16 bases between them. The CDR3 length is 15 residues. Germline CDR1 is SQVTM and CDR2 is ANQGSEA. TCRdb ran MiXCR on the 5' RACE reads and lists one entry per CDR3 protein. The data show 15,000 to 20,000 distinct CDR3 sequences, under 7% seen once. The chain has TRBV29-1 and TRBJ1-1; D is unclear. Source: whole blood, taken at baseline. This sequence originates from an adult who was a healthcare worker with PCR-confirmed SARS-CoV-2 infection or an uninfected control (not recorded which). This CDR3 reads CSVGEDRVKNTEAFF. The DNA of the CDR3 is TGCAGCGTTGGAGAGGACCGAGTAAAGAACACTGAAGCTTTCTTT.